The 26 T cell receptor beta chains given below trace back to one sample, sequenced in a study of graft-versus-host responses after intestinal transplantation. Antigens of these TCRs are unknown. Sequencing used immunoSEQ multiplex PCR; TCRdb keeps in-frame clones, though not all of them. This table has tens of thousands of clones, over 75% appearing once. The specimen comprised unstimulated CD8+ T cells sorted from spleen or lymph node cells, sampled before intestinal transplant. The receptors were gathered from a human donor who received an intestinal transplant.

V is TRBV9 and J is TRBJ2-5; 10 nucleotides agree with TRBD2. V dropped 2 bases and J dropped 6; count of bases not matched to a gene: 13. The CDR3 sequence is 17 residues long. Germline CDR1 reads SGDLS; CDR2 reads YYNGEE. In DNA form, the CDR3 reads TGTGCCAGCAGCGTGGGACTAGCGCCACGAGAGGCGAAGACCCAGTACTTC. Its protein product is CASSVGLAPREAKTQYF.

This clone was found once. The gene calls are TRBV30 and TRBJ2-7, with D maybe TRBD2 (5 bases). The germline V gene has CDR1 GTSNPN and CDR2 SVGIG (reference sequence). The length of the CDR3 is 12 residues. V lost 0 bases and J lost 6, with 9 bases in between. The CDR3 sequence: CAWSVRGSEQYF. The CDR3 bases are TGTGCCTGGAGTGTACGAGGGTCCGAGCAGTACTTC. Drawing the rest from reference TRBV30 and TRBJ2-7, the complete variable domain is SQTIHQWPATLVQPVGSPLSLECTVEGTSNPNLYWYRQAAGRGLQLLFYSVGIGQISSEVPQNLSASRPQDRQFILSSKKLLLSDSGFYLCAWSVRGSEQYFGPGTRLTVT.

The gene calls are TRBV6-6 and TRBJ1-5; 7 positions agree with TRBD1. V trimming: 6 bases; J trimming: 9 bases; junction bases outside the gene matches: 17. Germline CDR1 MNHNY, CDR2 SVGAGI (reference sequence). CDR3 length: 16 amino acids. The CDR3 loop is CASRFIRDSRIRPQHF. The CDR3 nucleotides read TGTGCCAGCAGGTTCATCCGGGACAGCCGTATCAGGCCCCAGCATTTT.

The rearrangement uses TRBV4-2 and TRBJ2-1, with 11 bases matching TRBD2. Trimming cost V 4 bases and J 8 bases; bases outside gene matches: 10. This CDR3 contains 16 residues. Germline V gene data show CDR1 as LGHNA and CDR2 as YNFKEQ. The CDR3 DNA follows: TGTGCCAGCAGCCTTCAGACTAGCGGGATAGACTATGAGCAGTTCTTC. It codes for CASSLQTSGIDYEQFF.

The chain links TRBV11-2 to TRBJ2-7; D remains ambiguous. The CDR3 extends over 13 amino acids. Between the trimmed V and J ends, which lost 2 bases and 0 bases, there was a span of 5 bases. The germline CDR1 and CDR2 sequences are SGHAT and FQNNGV. The CDR3 reads CASSLPSSYEQYF. Here the CDR3 DNA reads TGTGCCAGCAGCTTACCCAGCTCCTACGAGCAGTACTTC.

The CDR3, as DNA: TGTGCCAGCAGCGTAGCTTCATCGACTATTCTCTCTCGTAATGAGCAGTTCTTC. It codes for CASSVASSTILSRNEQFF. V is TRBV9 and J is TRBJ2-1; maybe TRBD2 (5 bases). Germline CDR1 is SGDLS and CDR2 is YYNGEE. CDR3 length: 18 residues. V shed 0 bases and J shed 7 bases, with 23 bases lying between them.

This rearrangement joins TRBV20-1 to TRBJ1-1, with a weak D call TRBD1 (5 bases). Germline V gives CDR1 DFQATT, CDR2 SNEGSKA (reference sequence). The CDR3 has 11 amino acids. Trimming stripped 3 bases from V and 8 bases from J, with 10 bases between. CDR3 loop: CSARPRGEAFF. CDR3 sequence (DNA): TGCAGTGCTAGGCCTCGGGGGGAAGCTTTCTTT.

V is TRBV10-3 and J is TRBJ2-7; weak D call: TRBD2 (5 bases). The CDR3 spans 12 residues. V lost 2 bases, J lost 7 bases, and 9 bases lay in between. CDR1 is ENHRY and CDR2 is SYGVKD in the germline V gene. The CDR3, as DNA: TGTGCCATCAGTGAGGGCCGGGGAGAGCAGTACTTC. Its protein product is CAISEGRGEQYF.

V and J are TRBV29-1 and TRBJ2-7; 8 bases line up with TRBD1. V lost 6 bases to trimming and J lost 2 bases; unmatched junction nucleotides: 12. The length of the CDR3 is 15 residues. Looked up from germline, CDR1 is SQVTM and CDR2 is ANQGSEA. In nucleotides, the CDR3 is TGCAGCGTCCGAGGAACGAGGACAGGGACCTACGAGCAGTACTTC. This translates into CSVRGTRTGTYEQYF.

This clone has only one observation. The chain has TRBV9 and TRBJ1-1; the D gene is possibly TRBD1 (6 bases). The CDR3 spans 15 residues. Trimming took 1 base from V and 0 from J, leaving 10 bases between them. Germline lookup yields CDR1 SGDLS and CDR2 YYNGEE. The chain's CDR3 is CASSVPDSMNTEAFF. CDR3 DNA: TGTGCCAGCAGCGTACCGGACAGCATGAACACTGAAGCTTTCTTT. Full variable domain (rest looked up from reference TRBV9 and TRBJ1-1): DSGVTQTPKHLITATGQRVTLRCSPRSGDLSVYWYQQSLDQGLQFLIQYYNGEERAKGNILERFSAQQFPDLHSELNLSSLELGDSALYFCASSVPDSMNTEAFFGQGTRLTVV.

V is TRBV2 and J is TRBJ2-1, with D possibly matching TRBD2 (5 bases). Per the germline V gene, CDR1 is SNHLY and CDR2 is FYNNEI. Trimming took 8 bases from V and 9 from J, leaving 11 bases between them. This CDR3 is 11 amino acids long. CDR3 residues: CASLGNLEQFF. The CDR3 DNA reads as TGTGCCAGCCTCGGGAACCTTGAGCAGTTCTTC.

With respect to this clone: This sample includes further DNA sequences coding for the same CDR3. The chain uses TRBV27 and TRBJ2-1, with 8 bases aligning to TRBD2. Germline CDR1 is MNHEY and CDR2 is SMNVEV (reference sequence). V lost 2 bases and J lost 0; bases outside the gene matches: 0. CDR3 length: 15 amino acids. The CDR3 DNA is TGTGCCAGCAGTTTAAGCGGGAGCTCCTACAATGAGCAGTTCTTC. Protein product: CASSLSGSSYNEQFF.

This clone was picked up one time. J is TRBJ2-3 and V is TRBV5-1; 8 nucleotides align to TRBD2. The germline V gene has CDR1 SGHRS and CDR2 YFSETQ. This CDR3 is built from 14 residues. Losses at the gene ends were 2 bases for V and 5 bases for J; bases not matched to a gene: 4. CDR3 region: CASSLVTSVDTQYF. CDR3 nucleotide sequence: TGCGCCAGCAGCTTAGTGACTAGCGTAGATACGCAGTATTTT.

The chain recombines TRBV19 with TRBJ2-3; 9 bases are shared with TRBD1. The CDR3 covers 17 residues. Germline V gene sequence: CDR1 LNHDA, CDR2 SQIVND (reference sequence). The ends lost 5 bases at V and 0 bases at J; junction bases unmatched: 9. The CDR3 is CASSPPDRGYSTDTQYF. CDR3 bases: TGTGCCAGTAGTCCCCCGGACAGGGGATATAGCACAGATACGCAGTATTTT.

This clone was observed once. The junction does not match germline at one end; this may be a read error. The chain carries TRBV2 and TRBJ2-1, with TRBD1 identical over 8 bases. The germline V gene has CDR1 SNHLY and CDR2 FYNNEI. There are 15 residues in the CDR3. The chain's CDR3 is CASSGGRGPLNEQFF. The CDR3 DNA is TGTGCTAGCAGTGGCGGCAGGGGGCCCCTCAATGAGCAGTTCTTC.

The gene calls are TRBV7-8 and TRBJ2-3; D uncertain. The germline V gene encodes CDR1 SGHVS and CDR2 FQNEAQ. The CDR3 is 13 residues long. V gave up 4 bases and J gave up 2 bases, with 7 bases separating them. In DNA form, the CDR3 reads TGTGCCAGCAGCTACAGTCTCACAGATACGCAGTATTTT. It yields the protein CASSYSLTDTQYF.

This rearrangement joins TRBV7-9 to TRBJ2-5; D might be TRBD1 (6 bases). CDR1 is SEHNR, CDR2 FQNEAQ, per germline (reference sequence). The CDR3 runs to 14 residues. Trimming stripped 3 bases from V and 4 bases from J, with 12 bases between. In DNA, the CDR3 is TGTGCCAGCAGCTTTGGGGAAGGGGGAGAGACCCAGTACTTC. Protein sequence: CASSFGEGGETQYF.

CDR3 nucleotides: TGTGCCAGCAGGCGAGAGTATCAGCCCCAGCATTTT. Amino acids: CASRREYQPQHF. The chain links TRBV6-5 to TRBJ1-5, with no clear D. CDR1 is MNHEY and CDR2 is SVGAGI in the germline V gene. Deletions cut 6 bases from V and 5 bases from J, with 8 bases between. The CDR3 extends over 12 amino acids.

This clone was detected a few times. V gene TRBV7-9 combines with J gene TRBJ2-3, with 11 bases matching TRBD2. CDR1 and CDR2 from the germline V gene are SEHNR and FQNEAQ (reference sequence). The CDR3 length is 15 residues. The trim removed 6 bases at V and 5 bases at J, leaving 7 bases unmatched. The CDR3 is CASSSLAGDGDTQYF. The DNA for the CDR3 is TGTGCCAGCAGTTCACTAGCGGGAGATGGAGATACGCAGTATTTT.

The chain joins TRBV19 to TRBJ1-1, with TRBD1 matching over 7 bases. Germline V gives CDR1 LNHDA, CDR2 SQIVND (reference sequence). Trimming cost V 2 bases and J 4 bases; bases outside gene matches: 1. The CDR3 contains 13 residues. The CDR3 is CASSINRGTEAFF. In DNA form, the CDR3 reads TGTGCCAGTAGTATAAACAGGGGCACTGAAGCTTTCTTT.

The chain uses TRBV7-6 and TRBJ2-7, with 10 bases that match TRBD1. Trimming cost V 5 bases and J 0 bases; bases outside gene matches: 10. Germline CDR1 reads SGHVS; CDR2 reads FNYEAQ. The CDR3 extends over 17 amino acids. This CDR3 is CASSRPGQGLGSYEQYF. The CDR3, as DNA: TGTGCCAGCAGCCGCCCGGGACAGGGGTTGGGCTCCTACGAGCAGTACTTC.

The V and J genes are TRBV10-3 and TRBJ1-2; the D gene is possibly TRBD1 (5 bases). V lost 3 bases, J lost 8 bases, and 16 bases lay in between. CDR1 and CDR2 from the germline V gene are ENHRY and SYGVKD. The CDR3 runs 14 residues. The CDR3 coding sequence is TGTGCCATCAGTGATCCGCGACAGACGGAGGGCTACACCTTC. Translation: CAISDPRQTEGYTF.

This clone was found once. The CDR3 sequence is CASSPTAGGGQPQHF. The CDR3 coding sequence is TGCGCCAGCAGTCCCACCGCGGGGGGAGGTCAGCCCCAGCATTTT. The rearrangement links TRBV4-1 to TRBJ1-5; D is possibly TRBD1 (5 bases). The V gene lost 6 bases and the J gene lost 6 bases, with 18 bases spanning the gap. Germline V CDR1 and CDR2: MGHRA, YSYEKL. The CDR3 extends over 15 amino acids.

The chain is built from TRBV6-6 and TRBJ1-3; D is ambiguous. CDR1 is MNHNY, CDR2 SVGAGI, per germline (reference sequence). The CDR3 runs to 14 residues. Trimming took off 5 bases at V and 4 bases at J, with 12 bases between the two ends. CDR3 region: CASSLGAGGNTIYF. The CDR3 DNA follows: TGTGCCAGCAGTCTGGGCGCGGGGGGAAACACCATATATTTT.

This clone was seen only once. The chain carries TRBV5-4 and TRBJ2-7; 8 bases line up with TRBD1. V was pared by 0 bases and J by 4 bases, with 3 bases of the junction left unmatched. Germline lookup yields CDR1 SGHNT and CDR2 YYREEE (reference sequence). The CDR3 covers 14 residues. CDR3 DNA: TGTGCCAGCAGCTTGGCAGGGGGCGAATACGAGCAGTACTTC. Encoded protein: CASSLAGGEYEQYF. Drawing the rest from reference TRBV5-4 and TRBJ2-7, the complete variable domain is ETGVTQSPTHLIKTRGQQVTLRCSSQSGHNTVSWYQQALGQGPQFIFQYYREEENGRGNFPPRFSGLQFPNYSSELNVNALELDDSALYLCASSLAGGEYEQYFGPGTRLTVT.

In its sample, this clone was seen a few times. The chain combines TRBV6-8 with TRBJ1-4; 9 nucleotides align to TRBD1. CDR3 length equals 15 residues. Germline values: CDR1 MNHGY, CDR2 SAAAGT. The ends lost 5 bases at V and 7 bases at J; junction bases unmatched: 8. The CDR3, as DNA: TGTGCCAGCAGTAAGTGGGACAGGGTGAGTGAAAAACTGTTTTTT. This encodes CASSKWDRVSEKLFF.